This T cell receptor beta chain was identified during a study of cytomegalovirus exposure and HLA in healthy donors. Trimming shortened V by 10 bases and J by 8 bases, and 15 bases separated the two germline ends. This CDR3 spans 13 amino acids. Germline assignment: CDR1 LNHDA and CDR2 SQIVND (reference sequence). Study-wide results and limits: Analyses of presence and absence presupposed an approximately uniform sequencing depth across donors.

Each donor was healthy, and each was a bone marrow donor. Worth noting for this clone: Its antigen is as yet unknown.

The study ran its PCR with 60 Vbeta and 13 Jbeta primers. TCRdb's copy holds only in-frame clones and misses some; the assay was immunoSEQ multiplex PCR. The table records about 120,000 clones, about 80% of them present only once. The TCR sequence derives from a woman between 40 and 55 years old in good health and CMV-seropositive. Sequencing was performed on PBMCs. The chain has TRBV19 and TRBJ1-6; D perhaps matches TRBD1 (5 bases). This CDR3 is CATSYPGDSPLHF. CDR3 nucleotides: TGTGCCACGTCTTATCCGGGGGATTCACCCCTCCACTTT.